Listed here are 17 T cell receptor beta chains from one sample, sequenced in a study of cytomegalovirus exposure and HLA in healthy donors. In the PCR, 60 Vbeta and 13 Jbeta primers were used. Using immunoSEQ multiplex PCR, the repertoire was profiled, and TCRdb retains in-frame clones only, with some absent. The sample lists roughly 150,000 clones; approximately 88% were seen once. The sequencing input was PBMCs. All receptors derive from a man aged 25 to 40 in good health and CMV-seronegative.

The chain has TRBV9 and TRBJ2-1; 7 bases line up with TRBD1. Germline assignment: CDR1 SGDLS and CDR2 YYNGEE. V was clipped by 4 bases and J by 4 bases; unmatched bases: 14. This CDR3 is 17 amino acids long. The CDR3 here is CASSMVGQAYPYNEQFF. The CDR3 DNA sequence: TGTGCCAGCAGCATGGTTGGACAGGCCTATCCTTACAATGAGCAGTTCTTC. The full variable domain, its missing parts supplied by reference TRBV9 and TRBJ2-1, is DSGVTQTPKHLITATGQRVTLRCSPRSGDLSVYWYQQSLDQGLQFLIQYYNGEERAKGNILERFSAQQFPDLHSELNLSSLELGDSALYFCASSMVGQAYPYNEQFFGPGTRLTVL.

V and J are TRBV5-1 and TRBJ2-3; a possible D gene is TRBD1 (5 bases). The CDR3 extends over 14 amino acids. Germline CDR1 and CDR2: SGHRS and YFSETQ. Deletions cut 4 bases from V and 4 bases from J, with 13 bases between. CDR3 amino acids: CASSSRGSADTQYF. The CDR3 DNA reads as TGCGCCAGCAGCAGTAGGGGAAGCGCAGATACGCAGTATTTT.

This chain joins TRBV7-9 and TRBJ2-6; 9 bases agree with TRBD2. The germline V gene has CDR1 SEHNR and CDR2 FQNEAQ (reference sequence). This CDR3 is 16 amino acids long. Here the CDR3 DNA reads TGTTCCGGCGAGCTAGCGGGAAACTCTGGGGCCAACGTCCTGACTTTC. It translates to CSGELAGNSGANVLTF.

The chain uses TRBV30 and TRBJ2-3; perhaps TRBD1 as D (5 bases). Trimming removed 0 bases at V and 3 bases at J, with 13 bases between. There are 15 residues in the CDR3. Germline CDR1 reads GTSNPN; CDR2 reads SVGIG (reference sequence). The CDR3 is CAWSVGRARTDTQYF. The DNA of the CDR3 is TGTGCCTGGAGTGTTGGCAGGGCGAGGACAGATACGCAGTATTTT.

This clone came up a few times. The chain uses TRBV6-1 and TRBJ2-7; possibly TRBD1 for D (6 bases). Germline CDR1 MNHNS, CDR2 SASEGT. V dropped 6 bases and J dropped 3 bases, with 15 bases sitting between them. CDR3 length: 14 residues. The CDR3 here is CASSLDRWGYEQYF. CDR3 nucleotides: TGTGCCAGCAGCCTCGACAGGTGGGGCTACGAGCAGTACTTC.

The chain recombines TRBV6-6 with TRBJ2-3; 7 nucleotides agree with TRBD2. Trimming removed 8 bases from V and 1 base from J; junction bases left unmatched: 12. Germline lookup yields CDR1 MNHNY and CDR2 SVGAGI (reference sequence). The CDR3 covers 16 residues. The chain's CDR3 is CASSSVGLAGTDTQYF. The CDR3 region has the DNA TGTGCCAGCTCCTCGGTAGGGCTAGCGGGCACAGATACGCAGTATTTT.

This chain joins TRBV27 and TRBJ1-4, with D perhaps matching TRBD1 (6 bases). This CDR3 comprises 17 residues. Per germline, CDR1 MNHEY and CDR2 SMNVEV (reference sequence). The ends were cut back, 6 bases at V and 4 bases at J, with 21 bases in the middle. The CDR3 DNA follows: TGTGCCAGCAGATTAAACAGGGTTGGGGAGATTAATGAAAAACTGTTTTTT. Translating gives CASRLNRVGEINEKLFF.

CDR3 sequence (DNA): TGCGCCAGCAGCCAAGAGGTCGGGACAGGGGTGTACGAGCAGTACTTC. Residues: CASSQEVGTGVYEQYF. V usage is TRBV4-1 and J usage is TRBJ2-7; 10 nucleotides align to TRBD1. V lost 0 bases and J lost 4; bases outside the gene matches: 6. The CDR3 loop spans 16 amino acids. Per the germline V gene, CDR1 is MGHRA and CDR2 is YSYEKL.

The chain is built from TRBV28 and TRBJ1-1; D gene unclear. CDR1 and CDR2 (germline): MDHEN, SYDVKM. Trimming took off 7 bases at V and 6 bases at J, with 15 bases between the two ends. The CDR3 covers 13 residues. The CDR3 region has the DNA TGTGCCAGCACCCTTCGGCGCGGCGCTGAAGCTTTCTTT. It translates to CASTLRRGAEAFF.

DNA for the CDR3: TGTGCCTGGAGTGAGGGACTAGCCTACGAGCAGTACTTC. It specifies CAWSEGLAYEQYF. The gene calls are TRBV30 and TRBJ2-7; TRBD2 matches at 8 bases. V lost 1 base to trimming and J lost 2 bases; unmatched junction nucleotides: 1. CDR3 length: 13 amino acids. In germline, CDR1 is GTSNPN, CDR2 SVGIG (reference sequence).

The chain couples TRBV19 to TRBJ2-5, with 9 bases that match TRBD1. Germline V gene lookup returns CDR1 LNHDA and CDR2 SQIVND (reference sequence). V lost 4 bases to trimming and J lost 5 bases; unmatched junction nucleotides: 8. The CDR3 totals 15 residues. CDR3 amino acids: CASSTRQGGRETQYF. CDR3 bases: TGTGCCAGTAGTACCCGACAGGGGGGAAGGGAGACCCAGTACTTC.

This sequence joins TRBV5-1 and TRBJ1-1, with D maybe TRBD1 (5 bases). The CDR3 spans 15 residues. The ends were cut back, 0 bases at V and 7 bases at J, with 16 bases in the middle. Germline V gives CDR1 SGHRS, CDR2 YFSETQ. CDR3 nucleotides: TGCGCCAGCAGCTTGGAAGGGGCCAGGTCCTTTGAAGCTTTCTTT. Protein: CASSLEGARSFEAFF.

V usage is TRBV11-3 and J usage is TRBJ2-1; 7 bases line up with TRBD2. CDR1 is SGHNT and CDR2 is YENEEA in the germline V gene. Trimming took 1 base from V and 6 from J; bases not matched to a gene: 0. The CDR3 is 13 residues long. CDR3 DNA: TGTGCCAGCAGCTTAGCGGGGGGCAATGAGCAGTTCTTC. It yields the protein CASSLAGGNEQFF.

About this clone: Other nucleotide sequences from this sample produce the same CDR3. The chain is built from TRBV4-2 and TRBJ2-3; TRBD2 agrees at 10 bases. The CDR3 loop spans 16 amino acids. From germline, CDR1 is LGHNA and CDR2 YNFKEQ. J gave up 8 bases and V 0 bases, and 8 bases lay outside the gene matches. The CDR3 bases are TGTGCCAGCAGCCAAGATTTACTAGCGGGACAATTTACGCAGTATTTT. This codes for CASSQDLLAGQFTQYF.

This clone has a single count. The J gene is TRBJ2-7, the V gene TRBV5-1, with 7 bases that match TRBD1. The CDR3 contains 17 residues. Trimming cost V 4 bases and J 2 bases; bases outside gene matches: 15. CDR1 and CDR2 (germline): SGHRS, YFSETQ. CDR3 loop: CASSPTGSGTVTYEQYF. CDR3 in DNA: TGCGCCAGCAGCCCTACAGGATCCGGGACAGTTACCTACGAGCAGTACTTC.

The CDR3 here is CASSQAGLRLGEQFF. In nucleotides, the CDR3 is TGTGCCAGCAGCCAAGCGGGACTCCGACTGGGTGAGCAGTTCTTC. The V and J genes are TRBV14 and TRBJ2-1; weak D call: TRBD2 (6 bases). V was clipped by 1 base and J by 9 bases, with 16 bases between them. The germline V gene has CDR1 SGHDN and CDR2 FVKESK. The CDR3 is made up of 15 amino acids.

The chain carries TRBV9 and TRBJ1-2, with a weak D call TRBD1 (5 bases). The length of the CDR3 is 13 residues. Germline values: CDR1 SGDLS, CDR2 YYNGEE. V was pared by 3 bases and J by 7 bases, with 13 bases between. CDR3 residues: CASSATVKSGYTF. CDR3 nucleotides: TGTGCCAGCAGCGCGACAGTTAAGAGTGGCTACACCTTC.